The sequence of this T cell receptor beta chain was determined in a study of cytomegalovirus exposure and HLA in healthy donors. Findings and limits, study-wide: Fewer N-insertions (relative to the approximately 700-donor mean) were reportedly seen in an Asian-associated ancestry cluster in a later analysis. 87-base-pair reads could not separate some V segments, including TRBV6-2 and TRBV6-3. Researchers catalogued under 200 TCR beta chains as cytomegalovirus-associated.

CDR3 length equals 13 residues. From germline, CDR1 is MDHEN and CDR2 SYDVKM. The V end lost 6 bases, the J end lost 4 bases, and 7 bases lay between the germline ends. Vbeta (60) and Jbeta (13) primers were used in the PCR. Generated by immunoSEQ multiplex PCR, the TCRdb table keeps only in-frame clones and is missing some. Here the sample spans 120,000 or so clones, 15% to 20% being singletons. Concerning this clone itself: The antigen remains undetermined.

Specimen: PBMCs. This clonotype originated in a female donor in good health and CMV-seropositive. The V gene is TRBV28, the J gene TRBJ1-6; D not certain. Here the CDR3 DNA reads TGTGCCAGCAGGTCTTTATATAATTCACCCCTCCACTTT. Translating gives CASRSLYNSPLHF.